Listed here is a single T cell receptor (beta chain). This receptor's antigen is unknown. Base quality data are lacking; no much larger clone is found one base away. The sample comes from a study of blood T cell repertoires in COVID-19 (TCRdb year 2020). For the wider study: The collaborator samples originated in the United States, Italy and Spain and spanned the acute and convalescent phases of COVID-19. The material from the prospective study consisted of cDNA or gDNA derived from T cells, B-cell-depleted T cells, or PBMCs. Deeply sampled blood TCRbeta repertoires from subjects exposed to, actively infected with, or recovered from COVID-19 were included in the dataset. The repertoires were released in a freely available public database meant as a resource for research on the immune response to SARS-CoV-2. Samples came from the ongoing ImmuneRACE study (first 160 participants) plus 1,254 subjects from 6 global collaborators. A de-identified subject ID, COVID-19 status, age in years and sex were almost always included in the sample metadata. Where HLA class I and class II types were available, the types were taken from metadata supplied by the sample provider, not from assay-based typing.

Each collaborating institution followed its own protocols to collect whole blood in K2EDTA tubes. For TCRbeta analysis, collaborator samples were shipped as frozen whole blood, as isolated PBMCs, or as DNA extracted from either sample type. Trimming takes 6 bases off V and 10 bases off J; junction bases not matched to a gene: 5. CDR3 length: 14 amino acids, cysteine to phenylalanine. Solely the CDR3 DNA is kept, with 42 bases framed from the first base. Taken from the germline V gene (reference sequence), the CDR1 and CDR2 loops are MNHEY and SMNVEV. TCRbeta CDR3 regions were amplified from genomic DNA by means of the immunoSEQ Assay, a bias-controlled multiplex PCR. The authors' analysis ran thus. The number of nucleated cells in each sample was estimated by amplification of reference gene primers within the assay. To quantify the absolute abundance of each unique TCRbeta CDR3 rearrangement, sequence reads were collapsed and filtered. For each sample, productive Simpson clonality was calculated by taking the square root of Simpson's diversity index across productive rearrangements. This immuneACCESS table, as held by TCRdb, lists in-frame sequences with V and J called but not all clones. Of the missing ones, under half trace to an unresolved V gene in checked studies; the others have no known cause. V and J calls and clone size follow that table, whereas D and trimming were derived from the DNA. The sample data list tens of thousands of clones, and about 86% of these were observed just once. The ten most abundant clones make up 3.5% to 5% of the sample.

Results and caveats for the whole study, not just this receptor: How much clinical and demographic metadata was included differed by source and by participant, and the metadata was provided uncurated.

The sequenced sample consisted of peripheral blood. The chain links TRBV27 with TRBJ2-1; 14 bases in between match TRBD2. The TCR originated in a man aged 45-65 years with acute or convalescent COVID-19. The encoded CDR3 is CASRGLAGVQEQFF. The nucleotide sequence reads TGTGCCAGCAGGGGACTAGCGGGAGTCCAAGAGCAGTTCTTC.